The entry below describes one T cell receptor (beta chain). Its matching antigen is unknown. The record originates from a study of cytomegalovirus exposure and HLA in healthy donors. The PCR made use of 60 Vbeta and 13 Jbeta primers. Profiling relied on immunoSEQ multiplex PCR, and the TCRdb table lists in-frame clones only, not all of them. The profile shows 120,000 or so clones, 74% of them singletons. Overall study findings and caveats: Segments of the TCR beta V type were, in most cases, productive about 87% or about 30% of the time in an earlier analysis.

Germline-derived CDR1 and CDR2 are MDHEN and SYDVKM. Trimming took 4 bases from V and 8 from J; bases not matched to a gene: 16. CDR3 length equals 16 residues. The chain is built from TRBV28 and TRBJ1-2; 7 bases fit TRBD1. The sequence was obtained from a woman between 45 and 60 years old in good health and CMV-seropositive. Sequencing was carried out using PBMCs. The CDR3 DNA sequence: TGTGCCAGCAGTTCCCCCTTTGTAGGGGGCAAGGAGGGCTACACCTTC. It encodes CASSSPFVGGKEGYTF.